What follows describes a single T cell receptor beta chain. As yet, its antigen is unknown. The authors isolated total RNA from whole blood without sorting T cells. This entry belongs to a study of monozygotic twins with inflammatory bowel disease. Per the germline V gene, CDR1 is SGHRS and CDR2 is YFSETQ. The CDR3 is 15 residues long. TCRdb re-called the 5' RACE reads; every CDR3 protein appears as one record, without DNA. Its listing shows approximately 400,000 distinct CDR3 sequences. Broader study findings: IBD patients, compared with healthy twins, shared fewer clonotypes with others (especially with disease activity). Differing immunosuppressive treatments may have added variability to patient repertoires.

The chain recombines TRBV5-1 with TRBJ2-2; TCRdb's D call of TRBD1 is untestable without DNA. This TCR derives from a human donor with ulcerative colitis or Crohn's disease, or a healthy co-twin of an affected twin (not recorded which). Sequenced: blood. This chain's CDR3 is CASSGTGANTGELFF.